This T cell receptor (beta chain) was observed in a study of early T cells in non-severe SARS-CoV-2 infection. Study background: Sequencing of unsorted whole blood was done on bulk RNA, leaving chains unpaired.

With V trimmed by 4 bases and J by 0 bases, 4 bases remained unmatched. The CDR3 is 16 amino acids. Germline-derived CDR1 and CDR2 are MGHDK and SYGVNS. This clonotype came up a few times. TCRdb ran MiXCR on the 5' RACE reads and lists one entry per CDR3 protein. Of tens of thousands of distinct CDR3 sequences detected, about 13% appear once; the ten largest clones hold about 1.1%. Material: whole blood. The origin of this receptor is an adult who was a healthcare worker with PCR-confirmed SARS-CoV-2 infection or an uninfected control (not recorded which). The chain couples TRBV25-1 to TRBJ2-1, with TRBD2 identical over 9 bases. The CDR3 is CASSGSGSISYNEQFF. The CDR3, as DNA: TGTGCCAGCAGTGGTAGCGGGAGTATCTCCTACAATGAGCAGTTCTTC.